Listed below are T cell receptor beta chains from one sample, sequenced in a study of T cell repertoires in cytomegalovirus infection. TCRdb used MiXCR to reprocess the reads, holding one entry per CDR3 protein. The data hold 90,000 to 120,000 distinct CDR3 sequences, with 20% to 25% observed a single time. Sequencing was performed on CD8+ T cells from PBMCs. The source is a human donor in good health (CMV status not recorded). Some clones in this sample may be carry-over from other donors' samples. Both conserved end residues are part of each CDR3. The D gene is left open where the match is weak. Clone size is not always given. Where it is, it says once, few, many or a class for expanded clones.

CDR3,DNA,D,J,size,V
CASPVGTDTQYF,TGTGCCAGCCCCGTGGGCACAGATACGCAGTATTTT,.,TRBJ2-3,.,TRBV7-9
CASSQDFAGWDSSYEQYF,TGTGCCAGCAGCCAAGATTTTGCAGGGTGGGACAGCTCCTACGAGCAGTACTTC,TRBD1,TRBJ2-7,.,TRBV14
CSVWGLAGEAYEQYF,TGCAGCGTCTGGGGACTAGCGGGAGAAGCCTACGAGCAGTACTTC,TRBD2,TRBJ2-7,.,TRBV29-1
CASSFPAGSLDEQYF,TGTGCCAGCAGTTTCCCGGCAGGGAGTTTGGACGAGCAGTACTTC,.,TRBJ2-7,.,TRBV12-3/TRBV12-4
CASRAPSEKLFF,TGTGCCAGTAGGGCCCCCTCCGAAAAACTGTTTTTT,.,TRBJ1-4,.,TRBV19
CASSLGQGGNTEAFF,TGTGCCAGCAGCTTAGGGCAGGGCGGGAACACTGAAGCTTTCTTT,.,TRBJ1-1,many,TRBV7-8
CASSLASVGEQFF,TGTGCCAGTAGTCTCGCCAGCGTAGGTGAGCAGTTCTTC,.,TRBJ2-1,many,TRBV19
CASSPADMGTEAFF,TGTGCCAGCAGCCCGGCTGACATGGGCACTGAAGCTTTCTTT,.,TRBJ1-1,.,TRBV7-4
CASSPTGLNDQPQHF,TGTGCCAGCAGCCCGACAGGGTTAAACGATCAGCCCCAGCATTTT,TRBD1,TRBJ1-5,.,TRBV7-6
CASSSRTAEKDSPLHF,TGTGCCAGCAGCTCCCGGACAGCCGAAAAGGATTCACCCCTCCACTTT,.,TRBJ1-6,few,TRBV7-9
CASSADRYSYNEQFF,TGTGCCAGCAGCGCCGACCGATACTCCTACAATGAGCAGTTCTTC,.,TRBJ2-1,few,TRBV7-2
CSARDQQGVGNTEAFF,TGCAGTGCTAGAGATCAGCAGGGTGTTGGGAACACTGAAGCTTTCTTT,.,TRBJ1-1,many,TRBV20-1
CASSLAPQGGNSPLHF,TGTGCCAGCAGTTTAGCGCCGCAGGGTGGGAATTCACCCCTCCACTTT,.,TRBJ1-6,.,TRBV12-3/TRBV12-4
CASYSTERKNTEAFF,TGTGCCAGCTACTCGACAGAGAGAAAGAACACTGAAGCTTTCTTT,.,TRBJ1-1,.,TRBV28
CASSPRAWTENTEAFF,TGTGCCAGCAGTCCCCGTGCCTGGACTGAGAACACTGAAGCTTTCTTT,.,TRBJ1-1,.,TRBV6-6
CSVEPREQETQYF,TGCAGCGTTGAACCCAGGGAACAAGAGACCCAGTACTTC,.,TRBJ2-5,.,TRBV29-1
CASSLGSGTGTGELFF,TGTGCCAGCAGCTTAGGGAGCGGGACGGGCACCGGGGAGCTGTTTTTT,TRBD2,TRBJ2-2,few,TRBV7-8
CASSMVRPYQETQYF,TGTGCCAGTAGTATGGTACGGCCTTACCAAGAGACCCAGTACTTC,.,TRBJ2-5,.,TRBV19
CASSYGQGDQPQHF,TGTGCCAGCAGTTACGGTCAGGGAGACCAGCCCCAGCATTTT,.,TRBJ1-5,.,TRBV6-2/TRBV6-3
CASSKTSGGLAKNIQYF,TGTGCCAGCAGCAAGACTAGCGGGGGACTAGCCAAAAACATTCAGTACTTC,TRBD2,TRBJ2-4,.,TRBV7-8
CSTTGQGSYEQYF,TGCAGCACTACAGGGCAAGGCTCCTACGAGCAGTACTTC,.,TRBJ2-7,many,TRBV29-1
CASSQERVNSPLHF,TGCGCCAGCAGCCAAGAAAGGGTTAATTCACCCCTCCACTTT,.,TRBJ1-6,few,TRBV4-1
CASSLWSREGYEQYF,TGTGCCAGCAGCTTATGGTCCAGGGAGGGTTACGAGCAGTACTTC,TRBD2,TRBJ2-7,few,TRBV11-3
CAWSVSLNYGYTF,TGTGCCTGGAGTGTATCCCTGAACTATGGCTACACCTTC,.,TRBJ1-2,.,TRBV30
CASSYTPYRDSYNEQFF,TGTGCCAGCAGCTACACCCCCTATCGGGATTCCTACAATGAGCAGTTCTTC,.,TRBJ2-1,few,TRBV11-2
CSVLGYGYTF,TGCAGCGTATTGGGCTATGGCTACACCTTC,.,TRBJ1-2,few,TRBV29-1
CASSPETGQETQYF,TGTGCCAGCAGTCCCGAGACAGGGCAAGAGACCCAGTACTTC,TRBD1,TRBJ2-5,.,TRBV28
CASSLTGGTYEQYF,TGTGCCAGCAGCTTGACAGGGGGGACTTACGAGCAGTACTTC,TRBD1,TRBJ2-7,many,TRBV7-2
CASSSTSGDRTGELFF,TGTGCCAGCAGCTCTACTAGCGGGGACAGAACCGGGGAGCTGTTTTTT,TRBD2,TRBJ2-2,.,TRBV7-4
CASTEAAEQFF,TGTGCCAGCACAGAAGCGGCCGAGCAGTTCTTC,.,TRBJ2-1,.,TRBV6-1
CSVEEPGLSSYNEQFF,TGCAGCGTTGAAGAGCCAGGACTGAGCTCCTACAATGAGCAGTTCTTC,.,TRBJ2-1,.,TRBV29-1
CASSLNEDTQYF,TGTGCCAGCAGTCTAAATGAAGATACGCAGTATTTT,.,TRBJ2-3,.,TRBV27
CASSFSTPTYEQYF,TGTGCCAGCAGCTTTTCGACCCCCACTTACGAGCAGTACTTC,.,TRBJ2-7,few,TRBV11-2
CASSTLAGGTDTQYF,TGTGCCAGTAGTACACTGGCAGGGGGCACAGATACGCAGTATTTT,.,TRBJ2-3,few,TRBV19
CASSYSTSDLEQFF,TGTGCCAGCAGTTACTCGACTAGCGATCTTGAGCAGTTCTTC,TRBD2,TRBJ2-1,.,TRBV6-5
CASSYHRDKNEKLFF,TGCGCCAGCAGCTACCACCGGGACAAAAATGAAAAACTGTTTTTT,.,TRBJ1-4,.,TRBV5-1
CASTLGYGEQYF,TGTGCCAGCACCCTTGGATACGGCGAGCAGTACTTC,.,TRBJ2-7,.,TRBV6-1
CASSPRLEQETQYF,TGTGCCAGCAGCCCTAGACTAGAGCAAGAGACCCAGTACTTC,.,TRBJ2-5,.,TRBV5-4
CASSLTPGVYADTQYF,TGTGCCAGCAGCCTTACCCCTGGAGTCTACGCAGATACGCAGTATTTT,.,TRBJ2-3,few,TRBV6-2/TRBV6-3
CSADRRLAVYNEQFF,TGCAGTGCCGACCGTAGGCTAGCGGTATACAATGAGCAGTTCTTC,TRBD2,TRBJ2-1,.,TRBV20-1